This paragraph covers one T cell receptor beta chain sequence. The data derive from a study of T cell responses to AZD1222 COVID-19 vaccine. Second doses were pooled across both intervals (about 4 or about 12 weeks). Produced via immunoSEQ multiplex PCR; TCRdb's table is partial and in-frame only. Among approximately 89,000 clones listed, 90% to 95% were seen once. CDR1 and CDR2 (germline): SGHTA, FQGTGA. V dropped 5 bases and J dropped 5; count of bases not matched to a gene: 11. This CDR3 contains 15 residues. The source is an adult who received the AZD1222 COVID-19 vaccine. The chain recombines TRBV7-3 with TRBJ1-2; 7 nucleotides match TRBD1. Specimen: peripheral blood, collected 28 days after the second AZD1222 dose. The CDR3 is CASSPNPTGLYGYTF. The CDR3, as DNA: TGTGCCAGCAGCCCCAACCCGACAGGGTTGTATGGCTACACCTTC.